Shown below are 15 T cell receptor beta chains from a single sample sequenced in a study of cytomegalovirus exposure and HLA in healthy donors. Both 60 Vbeta primers and 13 Jbeta primers went into the PCR. The data were produced by immunoSEQ multiplex PCR, yet TCRdb's version contains in-frame clones alone and is incomplete. The data show roughly 130,000 clones, roughly 80% seen once. Material: PBMCs. These receptors came from a girl under 10 years old in good health and CMV-seronegative.

The rearrangement joins TRBV29-1 to TRBJ2-7; 9 bases fit TRBD1. CDR1 and CDR2 (germline): SQVTM, ANQGSEA. This CDR3 has 13 amino acids. Trimming cost V 3 bases and J 3 bases; bases outside gene matches: 3. CDR3 residues: CSVELTGGYEQYF. The CDR3 DNA follows: TGCAGCGTTGAGCTGACAGGGGGCTACGAGCAGTACTTC.

The genes are TRBV28 and TRBJ1-5; TRBD1 might be the D (5 bases). CDR3 size: 16 residues. V was cut by 1 base and J by 7 bases, with 17 bases left in between. Germline CDR1 MDHEN, CDR2 SYDVKM. CDR3 coding DNA: TGTGCCAGCAGTTTATCCACCGGCAGGGTAAGACAGCCCCAGCATTTT. Its translation is CASSLSTGRVRQPQHF.

The V and J genes are TRBV7-9 and TRBJ2-1, with 10 bases lining up with TRBD1. V trimming: 5 bases; J trimming: 5 bases; junction bases outside the gene matches: 6. CDR3 length: 15 residues. Germline V gives CDR1 SEHNR, CDR2 FQNEAQ (reference sequence). CDR3 nucleotide sequence: TGTGCCAGCAGCGCAGGGACAGGGGCTGACAATGAGCAGTTCTTC. Encoded protein: CASSAGTGADNEQFF.

This rearrangement joins TRBV29-1 to TRBJ2-1, with 7 bases lining up with TRBD1. CDR3 length equals 11 residues. Germline CDR1 reads SQVTM; CDR2 reads ANQGSEA. Unmatched junction bases numbered 5, after V lost 8 bases and J lost 7 bases. This CDR3 reads CSIYRGNEQFF. Here the CDR3 DNA reads TGCAGCATTTACAGGGGAAATGAGCAGTTCTTC.

This clone has just a few counts. DNA of the CDR3: TGTGCCAGCAGTTTGACAGGGGGCACAGATACGCAGTATTTT. Translation: CASSLTGGTDTQYF. J is TRBJ2-3 and V is TRBV27; 8 positions agree with TRBD1. Germline loops: CDR1 MNHEY, CDR2 SMNVEV (reference sequence). The CDR3 totals 14 residues. With V trimmed by 3 bases and J by 1 base, 0 bases remained unmatched.

V usage is TRBV27 and J usage is TRBJ1-1; 12 nucleotides agree with TRBD1. The ends lost 4 bases at V and 4 bases at J; junction bases unmatched: 4. The CDR3 spans 15 residues. CDR1 is MNHEY and CDR2 is SMNVEV in the germline V gene (reference sequence). The CDR3 DNA reads as TGTGCCAGCAGTTGGGGGACAGGGGGCACCACTGAAGCTTTCTTT. Translated: CASSWGTGGTTEAFF.

This chain joins TRBV7-9 and TRBJ2-1; the match to TRBD1 covers 8 bases. With 5 bases clipped from V and 12 bases from J, the junction kept 18 bases outside the gene matches. CDR3 length equals 16 residues. Germline values: CDR1 SEHNR, CDR2 FQNEAQ (reference sequence). Here the CDR3 reads CASSPGGAGGAQVQFF. The CDR3 DNA is TGTGCCAGCAGCCCAGGCGGGGCAGGGGGCGCCCAGGTGCAGTTCTTC.

There are a few counts of this clone. The chain has TRBV6-5 and TRBJ2-6; TRBD1 might be the D (5 bases). The CDR3 spans 16 residues. The V gene lost 8 bases and the J gene lost 2 bases, with 16 bases spanning the gap. In germline, CDR1 is MNHEY, CDR2 SVGAGI. CDR3 in amino acids: CASRFRRATGANVLTF. The DNA for the CDR3 is TGTGCCAGCCGTTTCCGCAGGGCTACTGGGGCCAACGTCCTGACTTTC.

This rearrangement joins TRBV27 to TRBJ1-3; TRBD1 matches 7 bases. Trimming cost V 0 bases and J 2 bases; bases outside gene matches: 1. Germline CDR1 reads MNHEY; CDR2 reads SMNVEV (reference sequence). The CDR3 loop spans 15 amino acids. The CDR3 coding sequence is TGTGCCAGCAGTTTATCAGGGGGCACTGGAAACACCATATATTTT. The encoded protein is CASSLSGGTGNTIYF.

This clone was observed a handful of times. The chain carries TRBV28 and TRBJ1-5, with D possibly being TRBD1 (5 bases). V lost 5 bases and J lost 0, with 17 bases in between. The CDR3 length is 17 residues. Per the germline V gene, CDR1 is MDHEN and CDR2 is SYDVKM. CDR3 sequence: CASSTAGQGYSNQPQHF. CDR3 bases: TGTGCCAGCAGTACCGCCGGCCAGGGATATAGCAATCAGCCCCAGCATTTT.

This clone turned up a few times. J is TRBJ2-2 and V is TRBV4-1; 9 nucleotides agree with TRBD1. Per the germline V gene, CDR1 is MGHRA and CDR2 is YSYEKL. The junction had 5 bases not matched to a gene; V was cut back by 2 bases and J by 4 bases. This CDR3 region has 16 residues. The chain's CDR3 is CASSQQQGAGTGELFF. The CDR3 DNA is TGCGCCAGCAGCCAACAACAGGGGGCGGGCACCGGGGAGCTGTTTTTT.

The rearrangement links TRBV14 to TRBJ1-1, with D uncertain. The V gene lost 3 bases and the J gene lost 0 bases, with 14 bases spanning the gap. CDR3 length equals 16 residues. Per the germline V gene, CDR1 is SGHDN and CDR2 is FVKESK. The CDR3 region is CASSHRGRGMNTEAFF. The CDR3 bases are TGTGCCAGCAGCCATCGCGGACGGGGAATGAACACTGAAGCTTTCTTT.

The chain recombines TRBV4-1 with TRBJ2-7; D not resolved. V was shortened by 1 base and J by 5 bases, with 15 bases between the two germline ends. The CDR3 sequence is 15 residues long. In germline, CDR1 is MGHRA, CDR2 YSYEKL. The CDR3 region has the DNA TGCGCCAGCAGCCAAGGAGGCGGTATCAGCCACGAGCAGTACTTC. It encodes CASSQGGGISHEQYF.

This clone appeared a single time. The chain has TRBV9 and TRBJ1-2; 9 nucleotides line up with TRBD1. After removal of 7 bases from V and 5 bases from J, the junction contained 12 bases not matched to a gene. The CDR3 length is 15 residues. Germline-derived CDR1 and CDR2 are SGDLS and YYNGEE. CDR3 sequence (DNA): TGTGCCAGCGGACCAGGGACAGGGTTCCTGTATGGCTACACCTTC. Translating it yields CASGPGTGFLYGYTF.

In this sample, this clone turned up once. DNA for the CDR3: TGCGCCAGCAGCCAGGACAGGGGAGAACGAAAGTTCGTTCGCAATGAGCAGTTCTTC. It yields the protein CASSQDRGERKFVRNEQFF. J is TRBJ2-1 and V is TRBV4-1; 9 positions match TRBD1. The J segment lost 6 bases and the V segment lost 3 bases, leaving 18 bases of the junction unmatched. Germline V gives CDR1 MGHRA, CDR2 YSYEKL. The CDR3 length is 19 residues.